This T cell receptor beta chain was retrieved from a study of siplizumab effects on memory and regulatory T cells. Repertoires were generated with immunoSEQ multiplex PCR, while TCRdb's copy carries only in-frame clones and drops some. This table has around 97,000 clones, around 94% appearing once. This CDR3 has 13 residues. Germline CDR1 MDHEN, CDR2 SYDVKM. Trimming shortened V by 1 base and J by 4 bases, and 7 bases separated the two germline ends. This receptor was identified in a human donor in good health. The chain couples TRBV28 to TRBJ1-2; a possible D gene is TRBD1 (5 bases). Sequenced input: non-Treg CD4+ T cells sorted from blood. CDR3 sequence: CASSLLGTYGYTF. As DNA, the CDR3 is TGTGCCAGCAGTTTATTGGGGACCTATGGCTACACCTTC.